The 6 T cell receptor beta chains presented below share a single source sample, sequenced in a study of molecular identifiers for immune sequencing clone quantification (dated by TCRdb to between 2018 and 2020). The library relied on PCR. Instrument on record: Illumina HiSeq 4000. The public reads were run again by TCRdb, first through fastp at Q25 and then through MiXCR, and only productive beta chains were kept. Each entry is one CDR3 protein sequence, shown with its most common DNA and genes. In all, the sample holds tens of thousands of distinct CDR3 sequences, and roughly 21% of those were seen once. More than 0.85% of the sample is held by the ten biggest clonotypes. Material for sequencing was naive CD8+ T cells from blood, with Jurkat cell RNA spiked in. Interpreted using the paper, the cell subset or site label stands for: FACS-sorted CD8+CD4-CCR7+CD45RA+ naive T cells. The receptors stem from a human donor in good health. Some libraries in this study had Jurkat cell RNA spiked in.

The table lists this clonotype with many counts. For the CDR3, the DNA is TGTGCCAGCAGCTATAGCGGGAGTTTCTCCGGGGAGCTGTTTTTT. This encodes CASSYSGSFSGELFF. V and J are TRBV7-6 and TRBJ2-2, with TRBD2 matching 9 bases. Trimming cost V 4 bases and J 6 bases; bases outside gene matches: 6. The CDR3 is 15 amino acids. The germline CDR1 and CDR2 sequences are SGHVS and FNYEAQ.

This clonotype has a handful of counts. The chain links TRBV29-1 to TRBJ2-1; D unclear. Germline CDR1 reads SQVTM; CDR2 reads ANQGSEA. Trimming stripped 4 bases from V and 0 bases from J, with 7 bases between. This CDR3 region has 13 residues. CDR3 residues: CSVGLVSYNEQFF. CDR3 DNA sequence: TGCAGCGTTGGGCTGGTCTCCTACAATGAGCAGTTCTTC.

Ten or more counts support this clonotype. The V and J genes are TRBV27 and TRBJ2-2; D unclear. Germline V CDR1 and CDR2: MNHEY, SMNVEV (reference sequence). Trimming shortened V by 8 bases and J by 6 bases, and 10 bases separated the two germline ends. The length of the CDR3 is 12 residues. The CDR3 DNA reads as TGTGCCAGCTGCGCCATGCCCGGGGAGCTGTTTTTT. This sequence encodes CASCAMPGELFF.

The sample holds many counts of this clonotype. The chain is built from TRBV6-2 or TRBV6-3 and TRBJ2-7; 10 bases match TRBD1. The CDR3 is 13 residues long. J was trimmed by 4 bases and V by 4 bases; bases with no gene match: 1. Germline V gene sequence: CDR1 MNHEY, CDR2 SVGEGT. The chain's CDR3 is CASSWDRGYEQYF. CDR3 DNA: TGTGCCAGCAGTTGGGACAGGGGATACGAGCAGTACTTC.

This clonotype was counted ten times or more. The rearrangement links TRBV5-6 to TRBJ2-7, with 7 bases fitting TRBD1. Germline CDR1 reads SGHDT; CDR2 reads YYEEEE. The CDR3 extends over 14 amino acids. Trimming took 1 base from V and 5 from J; bases not matched to a gene: 6. This CDR3 is CASSLRQGLDEQYF. CDR3 nucleotides: TGTGCCAGCAGCTTGCGACAGGGTCTGGACGAGCAGTACTTC. Together with reference TRBV5-6 and TRBJ2-7, the CDR3 gives the full variable domain: DAGVTQSPTHLIKTRGQQVTLRCSPKSGHDTVSWYQQALGQGPQFIFQYYEEEERQRGNFPDRFSGHQFPNYSSELNVNALLLGDSALYLCASSLRQGLDEQYFGPGTRLTVT.

This clonotype was seen a handful of times. The chain uses TRBV12-3 or TRBV12-4 and TRBJ1-5; D is ambiguous. The CDR3 consists of 13 residues. Trimming took 1 base from V and 4 from J, leaving 5 bases between them. CDR3 amino acids: CASSLGENQPQHF. CDR3 nucleotide sequence: TGTGCCAGCAGTTTAGGGGAGAATCAGCCCCAGCATTTT.